This T cell receptor beta chain was recovered during a study of blood T cell repertoires in COVID-19. Turning to the study itself: Researchers got acute and convalescent COVID-19 samples from the United States, Italy and Spain. From T cells, B-cell-depleted T cells, or PBMCs came the material, which was cDNA or gDNA.

V was clipped by 0 bases and J by 0 bases; unmatched bases: 1. The CDR3 runs 16 residues. Germline CDR1 SGHKS, CDR2 YYEKEE (reference sequence). Two negative PCRs, clearance, or symptom resolution characterized the recovered Cohort 3 donors. The protocol was immunoSEQ multiplex PCR, while the TCRdb copy is restricted to in-frame clones and leaves out a portion. Found here are about 300,000 clones, 70% to 90% of them singletons; the top ten hold around 5.9%. This chain links TRBV5-5 with TRBJ2-4; TRBD2 matches 9 bases. This TCR was sampled from a woman younger than 45 who had recovered from COVID-19. Sequenced material: PBMCs or T cells enriched from blood (not recorded which). CDR3 DNA sequence: TGTGCCAGCAGCTTGGGACTAGCGGTAGCCAAAAACATTCAGTACTTC. It encodes CASSLGLAVAKNIQYF.